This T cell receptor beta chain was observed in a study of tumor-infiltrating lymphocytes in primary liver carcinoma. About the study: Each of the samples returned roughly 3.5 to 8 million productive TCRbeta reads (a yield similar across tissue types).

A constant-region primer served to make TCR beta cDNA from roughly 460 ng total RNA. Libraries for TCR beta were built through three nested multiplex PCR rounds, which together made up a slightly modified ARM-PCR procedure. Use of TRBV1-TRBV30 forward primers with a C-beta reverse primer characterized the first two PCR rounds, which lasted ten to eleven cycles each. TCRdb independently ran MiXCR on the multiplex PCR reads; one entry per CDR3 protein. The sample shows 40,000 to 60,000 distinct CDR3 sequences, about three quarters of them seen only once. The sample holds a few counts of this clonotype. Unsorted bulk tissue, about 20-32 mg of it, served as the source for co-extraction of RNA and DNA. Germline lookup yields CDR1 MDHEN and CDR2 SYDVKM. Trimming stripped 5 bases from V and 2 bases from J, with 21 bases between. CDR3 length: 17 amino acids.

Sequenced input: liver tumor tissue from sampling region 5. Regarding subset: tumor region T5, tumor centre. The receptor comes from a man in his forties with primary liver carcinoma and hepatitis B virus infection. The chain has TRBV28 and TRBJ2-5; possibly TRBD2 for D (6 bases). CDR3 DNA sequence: TGTGCCAGCAGTAATCCTGTTGGGGGGAAAAGTCAAGAGACCCAGTACTTC. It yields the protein CASSNPVGGKSQETQYF.